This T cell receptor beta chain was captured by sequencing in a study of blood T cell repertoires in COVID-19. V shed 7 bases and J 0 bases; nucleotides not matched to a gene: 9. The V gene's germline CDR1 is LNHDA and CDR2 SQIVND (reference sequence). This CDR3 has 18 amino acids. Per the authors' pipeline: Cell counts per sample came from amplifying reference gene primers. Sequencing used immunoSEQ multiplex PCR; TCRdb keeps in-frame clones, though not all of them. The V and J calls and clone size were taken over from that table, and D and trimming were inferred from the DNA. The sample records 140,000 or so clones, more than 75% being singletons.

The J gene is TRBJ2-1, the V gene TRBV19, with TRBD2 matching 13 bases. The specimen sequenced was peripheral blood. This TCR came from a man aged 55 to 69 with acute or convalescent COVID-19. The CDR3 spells CASIPGTSGANSYNEQFF. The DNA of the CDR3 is TGTGCCAGTATCCCAGGGACTAGCGGGGCTAACTCCTACAATGAGCAGTTCTTC.